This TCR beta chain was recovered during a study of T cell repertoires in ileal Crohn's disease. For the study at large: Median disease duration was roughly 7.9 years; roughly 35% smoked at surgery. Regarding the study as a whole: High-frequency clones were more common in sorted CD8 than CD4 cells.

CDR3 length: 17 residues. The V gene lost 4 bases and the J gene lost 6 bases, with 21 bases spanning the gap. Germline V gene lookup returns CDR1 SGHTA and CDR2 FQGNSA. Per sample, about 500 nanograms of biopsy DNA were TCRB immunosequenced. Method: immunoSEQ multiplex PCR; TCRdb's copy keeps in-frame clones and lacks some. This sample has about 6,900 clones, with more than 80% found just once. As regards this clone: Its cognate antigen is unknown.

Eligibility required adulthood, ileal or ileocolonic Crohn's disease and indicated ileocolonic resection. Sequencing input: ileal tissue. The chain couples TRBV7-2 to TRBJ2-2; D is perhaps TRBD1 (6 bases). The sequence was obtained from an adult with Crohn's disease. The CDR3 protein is CASSWGPGEPLAGELFF. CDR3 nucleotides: TGTGCCAGCAGCTGGGGGCCCGGCGAACCCCTGGCCGGGGAGCTGTTTTTT.